The next 2 T cell receptor beta chains were all read from a single sample in a study of blood T cell repertoires in COVID-19. The assay was immunoSEQ multiplex PCR, and TCRdb's table has in-frame clones only and misses some. Among around 370,000 clones listed, around nine tenths were seen once. The material sequenced was peripheral blood. These receptors were taken from a woman younger than 30 who had recovered from COVID-19.

The V and J genes are TRBV18 and TRBJ2-5, with D possibly TRBD1 on 5 matching bases. CDR1 and CDR2 from the germline V gene are KGHSH and LQKENI. With 3 bases removed from V and 4 bases from J, the gap between germline ends came to 12 bases. There are 14 residues in the CDR3. CDR3 region: CASSPSDSRETQYF. The CDR3, as DNA: TGTGCCAGCTCACCCAGTGACAGCCGAGAGACCCAGTACTTC.

The genes are TRBV27 and TRBJ2-1; TRBD2 aligns across 9 bases. This CDR3 comprises 16 residues. CDR1 MNHEY and CDR2 SMNVEV come from the germline V gene (reference sequence). With V trimmed by 6 bases and J by 0 bases, 6 bases remained unmatched. CDR3 nucleotides: TGTGCCAGCAGGGGAAGCGGGAGGAGCTCCTACAATGAGCAGTTCTTC. Encoded protein: CASRGSGRSSYNEQFF.